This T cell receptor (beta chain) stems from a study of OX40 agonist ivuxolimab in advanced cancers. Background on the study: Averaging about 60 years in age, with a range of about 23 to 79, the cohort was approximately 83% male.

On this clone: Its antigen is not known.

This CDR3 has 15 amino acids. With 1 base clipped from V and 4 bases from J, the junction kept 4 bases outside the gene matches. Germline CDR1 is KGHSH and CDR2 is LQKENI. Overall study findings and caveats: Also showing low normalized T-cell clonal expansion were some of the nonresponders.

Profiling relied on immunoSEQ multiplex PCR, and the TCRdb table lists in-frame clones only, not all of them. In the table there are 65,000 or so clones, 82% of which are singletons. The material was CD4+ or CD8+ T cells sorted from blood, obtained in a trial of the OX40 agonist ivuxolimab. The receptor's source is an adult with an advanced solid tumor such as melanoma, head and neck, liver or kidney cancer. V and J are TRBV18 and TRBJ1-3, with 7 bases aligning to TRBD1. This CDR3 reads CASSPQGAEGNTIYF. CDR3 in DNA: TGTGCCAGCTCACCACAGGGGGCAGAAGGAAACACCATATATTTT.